One sample yielded the 10 T cell receptor beta chains listed below, sequenced in a study of long-term antiretroviral therapy in people with HIV. It was version v3.0 of the immunoSEQ assay that was run at survey level. TCRdb's table, derived via immunoSEQ multiplex PCR, lists solely in-frame clones and lacks some. The table includes around 20,000 clones, around three quarters detected once. The sequencing here drew on unsorted PBMCs, taken 0.5 years before starting antiretroviral therapy. Receptors originate from a man younger than 35 with HIV.

This chain connects TRBV19 to TRBJ2-7; tentative D call: TRBD1 (6 bases). This CDR3 spans 14 amino acids. The V end was cut by 6 bases, the J end by 2 bases, with 14 bases between. CDR1 is LNHDA, CDR2 SQIVND, per germline (reference sequence). The CDR3 spells CASSSPGQPYEQYF. The CDR3 DNA is TGTGCCAGTAGCTCGCCCGGACAGCCCTACGAGCAGTACTTC.

The CDR3 nucleotides are TGTGCCACCAGCAGCTCAGGGAACCCCTATGGCTACACCTTC. Translated: CATSSSGNPYGYTF. J is TRBJ1-2 and V is TRBV15; a weak D match, TRBD1 (5 bases). Trimming took 3 bases from V and 4 from J, leaving 12 bases between them. Germline V gives CDR1 LNHNV, CDR2 YYDKDF (reference sequence). The CDR3 covers 14 residues.

DNA for the CDR3: TGCGCCAGCAGCTTGCCCGACGGGCAGGATTCACCCCTCCACTTT. Amino acid sequence: CASSLPDGQDSPLHF. This chain uses TRBV5-1 with TRBJ1-6; no firm D call. V was cut by 1 base and J by 8 bases, with 13 bases left in between. The CDR3 spans 15 residues. The V gene's germline CDR1 is SGHRS and CDR2 YFSETQ.

The chain is built from TRBV5-5 and TRBJ2-1; 13 bases map to TRBD2. Germline-derived CDR1 and CDR2 are SGHKS and YYEKEE (reference sequence). Unmatched junction bases numbered 2, after V lost 3 bases and J lost 2 bases. The CDR3 is 16 amino acids. The CDR3 sequence: CASSSGLAGAYNEQFF. In DNA form, the CDR3 reads TGTGCCAGCAGCTCAGGACTAGCGGGAGCCTACAATGAGCAGTTCTTC.

This clone appeared a few times. The chain employs TRBV10-2 and TRBJ1-2; D ambiguous. V shed 5 bases and J shed 3 bases, with 4 bases lying between them. In germline, CDR1 is WSHSY, CDR2 SAAADI. The CDR3 is 11 residues long. The CDR3 protein is CASSPHYGYTF. The CDR3 DNA sequence: TGCGCCAGCAGTCCTCACTATGGCTACACCTTC.

The chain couples TRBV4-1 to TRBJ2-7, with TRBD1 as a possible D gene (5 bases). Germline CDR1 reads MGHRA; CDR2 reads YSYEKL. The CDR3 has 15 amino acids. V lost 3 bases and J lost 5, with 17 bases in between. The CDR3 region has the DNA TGCGCCAGCAGCCAGCAGGCCAGGGAACTGGACGAGCAGTACTTC. Residues: CASSQQARELDEQYF.

This rearrangement joins TRBV7-7 to TRBJ2-2; 9 bases fit TRBD2. Germline values: CDR1 SSHAT, CDR2 FNYEAQ (reference sequence). V lost 0 bases to trimming and J lost 5 bases; unmatched junction nucleotides: 13. CDR3 length: 19 residues. The CDR3 coding sequence is TGTGCCAGCAGCTTAGCGCTTGGCGGGGGGGCCGATAAGACCGGGGAGCTGTTTTTT. Its protein product is CASSLALGGGADKTGELFF.

V usage is TRBV12-2 and J usage is TRBJ2-7. TRBV12-2 is marked as a pseudogene. The CDR3 is 16 residues long. The CDR3 here is CASRFIRVGVTYEQYF. CDR3 nucleotide sequence: TGTGCAAGTCGCTTTATCCGCGTAGGCGTAACCTACGAGCAGTACTTC.

This clone was counted between two and nine times. The chain couples TRBV6-6 to TRBJ1-1; D is unclear. This CDR3 has 10 amino acids. Deletions cut 8 bases from V and 1 base from J, with 2 bases between. The germline CDR1 and CDR2 sequences are MNHNY and SVGAGI (reference sequence). CDR3: CASENTEAFF. The CDR3 nucleotides are TGTGCCAGCGAGAACACTGAAGCTTTCTTT.

The chain combines TRBV5-4 with TRBJ2-2; TRBD2 is a possible D gene (5 bases). V lost 3 bases and J 1 base, leaving 16 bases between the germline ends. CDR1 and CDR2 (germline): SGHNT, YYREEE (reference sequence). This CDR3 spans 17 amino acids. The CDR3 here is CASSYDGGFGNTGELFF. The CDR3 coding sequence is TGTGCCAGCAGCTACGACGGAGGCTTCGGGAACACCGGGGAGCTGTTTTTT.